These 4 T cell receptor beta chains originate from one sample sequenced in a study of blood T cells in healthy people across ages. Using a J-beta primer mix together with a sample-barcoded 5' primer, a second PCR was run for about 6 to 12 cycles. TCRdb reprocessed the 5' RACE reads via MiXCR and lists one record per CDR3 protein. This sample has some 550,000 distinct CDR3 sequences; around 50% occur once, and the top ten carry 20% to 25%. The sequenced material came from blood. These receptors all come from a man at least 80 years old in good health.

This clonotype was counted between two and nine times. The CDR3 DNA follows: TGTGCCAGCAGTTCCCCGGGACAGCAAGAGACCCAGTACTTC. This gives the protein CASSSPGQQETQYF. The chain carries TRBV12-3 or TRBV12-4 and TRBJ2-5; TRBD1 agrees at 7 bases. The V segment lost 4 bases and the J segment 2 bases; nucleotides outside the gene matches: 4. The CDR3 extends over 14 amino acids.

Here the CDR3 reads CTGHSNYGYTF. The CDR3 DNA sequence: TGCACCGGACATTCTAACTATGGCTACACCTTC. The chain couples TRBV20-1 to TRBJ1-2, with TRBD1 as a possible D gene (5 bases). The CDR3 has 11 residues. Germline V lookup: CDR1 DFQATT, CDR2 SNEGSKA (reference sequence).

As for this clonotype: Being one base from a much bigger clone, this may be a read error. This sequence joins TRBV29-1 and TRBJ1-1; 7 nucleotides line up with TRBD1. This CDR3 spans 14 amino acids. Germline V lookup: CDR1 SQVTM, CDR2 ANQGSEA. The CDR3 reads CRVRAGQMNTEAFF. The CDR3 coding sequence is TGCCGCGTTCGAGCGGGACAGATGAACACTGAAGCTTTCTTT.

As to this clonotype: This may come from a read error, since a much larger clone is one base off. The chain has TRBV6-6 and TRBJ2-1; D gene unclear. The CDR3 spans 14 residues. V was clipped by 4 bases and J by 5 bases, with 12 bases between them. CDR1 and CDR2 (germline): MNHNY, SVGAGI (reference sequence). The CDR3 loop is CASSSSDGNNEQFF. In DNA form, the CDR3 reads TGTGCCAGCAGTTCATCGGACGGTAACAATGAGCAGTTCTTC.